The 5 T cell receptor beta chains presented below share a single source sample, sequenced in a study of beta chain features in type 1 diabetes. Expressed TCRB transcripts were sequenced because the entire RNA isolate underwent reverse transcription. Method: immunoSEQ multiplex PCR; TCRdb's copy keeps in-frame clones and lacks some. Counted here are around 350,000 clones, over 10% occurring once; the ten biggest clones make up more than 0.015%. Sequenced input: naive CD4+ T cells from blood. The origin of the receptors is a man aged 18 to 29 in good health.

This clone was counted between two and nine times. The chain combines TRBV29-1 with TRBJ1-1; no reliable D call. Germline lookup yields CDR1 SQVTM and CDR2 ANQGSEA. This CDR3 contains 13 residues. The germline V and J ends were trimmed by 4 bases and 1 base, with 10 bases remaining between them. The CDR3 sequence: CSVAMGGNTEAFF. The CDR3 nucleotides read TGCAGCGTTGCAATGGGAGGGAACACTGAAGCTTTCTTT.

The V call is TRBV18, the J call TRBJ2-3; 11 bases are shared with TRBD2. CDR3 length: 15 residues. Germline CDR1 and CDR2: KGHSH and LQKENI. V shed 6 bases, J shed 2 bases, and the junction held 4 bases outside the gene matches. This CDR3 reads CASSASGRTTDTQYF. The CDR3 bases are TGTGCCAGCTCCGCTAGCGGGAGGACCACAGATACGCAGTATTTT.

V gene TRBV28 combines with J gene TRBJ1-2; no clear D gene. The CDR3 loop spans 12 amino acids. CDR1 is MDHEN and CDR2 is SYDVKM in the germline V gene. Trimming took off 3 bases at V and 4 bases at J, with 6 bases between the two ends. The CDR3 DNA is TGTGCCAGCAGTTTCGGGGTCTATGGCTACACCTTC. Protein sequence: CASSFGVYGYTF.

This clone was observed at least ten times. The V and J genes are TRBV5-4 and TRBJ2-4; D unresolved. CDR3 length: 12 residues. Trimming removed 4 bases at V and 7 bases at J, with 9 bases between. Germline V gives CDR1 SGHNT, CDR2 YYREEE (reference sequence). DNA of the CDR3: TGTGCCAGCAGCCACCGGCGGAACATTCAGTACTTC. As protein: CASSHRRNIQYF. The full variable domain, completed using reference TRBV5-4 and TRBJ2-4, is ETGVTQSPTHLIKTRGQQVTLRCSSQSGHNTVSWYQQALGQGPQFIFQYYREEENGRGNFPPRFSGLQFPNYSSELNVNALELDDSALYLCASSHRRNIQYFGAGTRLSVL.

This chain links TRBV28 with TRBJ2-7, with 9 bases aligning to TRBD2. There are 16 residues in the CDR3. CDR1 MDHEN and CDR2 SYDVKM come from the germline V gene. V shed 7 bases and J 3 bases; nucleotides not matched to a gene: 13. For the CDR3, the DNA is TGTGCCAGCACCATCGGGGGAGTAGCGGGAGTCTACGAGCAGTACTTC. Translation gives CASTIGGVAGVYEQYF.